This TCR beta chain was identified during a study of T cells after yellow fever vaccination. Looking at the study overall: Where fractions had low cell numbers, libraries were prepared from them with the SMART-Seq v4 Ultra Low Input RNA kit. Study outcomes and limitations: Most primary-vaccination clones recurred post-booster (roughly 96% CD4, roughly 91% CD8). Compared with primary, the secondary response was weaker and peaked at day 5, not 15.

The CDR3 loop spans 15 amino acids. The germline V and J ends were trimmed by 4 bases and 7 bases, with 17 bases remaining between them. Germline CDR1 and CDR2: SGHKS and YYEKEE (reference sequence). This clonotype was recorded a few times. Antigen unknown. Template switching with 5'RACE generated the TCR cDNA and added a universal primer site and UMIs. TCRdb re-called the 5' RACE reads through MiXCR, storing one row per CDR3 protein. The sample yields 200,000 to 300,000 distinct CDR3 sequences, 13% seen once. This clonotype was sampled from a man aged 25-40 years who received the YFV17D yellow fever vaccine. The chain carries TRBV5-5 and TRBJ2-2; the D call may be TRBD1 or TRBD2 (6 bases each). Sequencing used CD4+ T cells sorted from PBMCs, obtained 45 days after the yellow fever booster vaccination. CDR3 sequence (DNA): TGTGCCAGCAGCCTAGGGGGGCAGTTGAGCGGGGAGCTGTTTTTT. Translated, it gives CASSLGGQLSGELFF.